Shown below are 22 T cell receptor beta chains from a single sample sequenced in a study of cytomegalovirus exposure and HLA in healthy donors. It was with 60 Vbeta and 13 Jbeta primers that the PCR ran. Some clones are missing from TCRdb's copy, which holds only in-frame ones; the method was immunoSEQ multiplex PCR. The sample has more than 150,000 clones, 75% to 85% seen once; the top ten hold under 3%. Source material: PBMCs. The receptors come from a woman under 40 in good health and CMV-seropositive.

V usage is TRBV9 and J usage is TRBJ2-3; 12 nucleotides line up with TRBD2. CDR1 SGDLS and CDR2 YYNGEE come from the germline V gene. The CDR3 consists of 15 residues. After removal of 4 bases from V and 8 bases from J, the junction contained 8 bases not matched to a gene. CDR3 residues: CASSPELAGGGTQYF. CDR3 bases: TGTGCCAGCAGCCCCGAACTAGCGGGGGGCGGTACGCAGTATTTT.

This clone was detected once. The chain recombines TRBV28 with TRBJ1-3, with 8 bases identical to TRBD1. Trimming cost V 4 bases and J 2 bases; bases outside gene matches: 7. CDR1 and CDR2 (germline): MDHEN, SYDVKM. The CDR3 is 16 residues long. CDR3 bases: TGTGCCAGCAGTTCCCCCCGGACAGGGACTGGAAACACCATATATTTT. Its protein product is CASSSPRTGTGNTIYF.

The gene calls are TRBV6-1 and TRBJ1-2; 7 bases are shared with TRBD1. This CDR3 is built from 15 residues. The germline V gene encodes CDR1 MNHNS and CDR2 SASEGT. The trim removed 4 bases at V and 6 bases at J, leaving 11 bases unmatched. Written as DNA, the CDR3 is TGTGCCAGCAGTGGGTCTTATGCAGGGGGGCATGGCTACACCTTC. This encodes CASSGSYAGGHGYTF.

The chain has TRBV28 and TRBJ2-3; a possible D gene is TRBD2 (5 bases). This CDR3 region has 12 residues. In germline, CDR1 is MDHEN, CDR2 SYDVKM. The V and J ends lost 3 bases and 4 bases respectively, with 5 bases between them. This CDR3 reads CASSFGADTQYF. The CDR3 DNA reads as TGTGCCAGCAGTTTCGGGGCAGATACGCAGTATTTT.

The rearrangement uses TRBV11-3 and TRBJ2-5; weak D call: TRBD1 (6 bases). Per the germline V gene, CDR1 is SGHNT and CDR2 is YENEEA. V lost 2 bases and J 11 bases, leaving 9 bases between the germline ends. The CDR3 extends over 11 amino acids. CDR3 loop: CASSLKGEQYF. CDR3 in DNA: TGTGCCAGCAGCTTAAAGGGGGAGCAGTACTTC.

The chain has TRBV15 and TRBJ1-2; D call uncertain. The V gene lost 0 bases and the J gene lost 2 bases, with 4 bases spanning the gap. Germline V CDR1 and CDR2: LNHNV, YYDKDF (reference sequence). This CDR3 is built from 13 residues. The DNA for the CDR3 is TGTGCCACCAGCAGAGACAGGAACTATGGCTACACCTTC. Protein product: CATSRDRNYGYTF.

The rearrangement links TRBV5-6 to TRBJ1-2; D call uncertain. The CDR3 is 13 amino acids. Germline V lookup: CDR1 SGHDT, CDR2 YYEEEE. The ends were cut back, 0 bases at V and 8 bases at J, with 11 bases in the middle. The CDR3 nucleotides read TGTGCCAGCAGCTTGGAGATCGTTCGGGGCTACACCTTC. Residues: CASSLEIVRGYTF.

The J gene is TRBJ1-2, the V gene TRBV12-5; D is unclear. The CDR3 extends over 13 amino acids. Per the germline V gene, CDR1 is LGHNT and CDR2 is FRNRAP. The V gene lost 3 bases and the J gene lost 2 bases, with 7 bases spanning the gap. Written as DNA, the CDR3 is TGTGCTAGTGGTTTCAACAGCAACTATGGCTACACCTTC. It yields the protein CASGFNSNYGYTF.

This clone showed up just a few times. This sequence joins TRBV6-5 and TRBJ1-2; perhaps TRBD1 as D (6 bases). Germline CDR1 and CDR2: MNHEY and SVGAGI. The CDR3 contains 14 residues. The ends were cut back, 6 bases at V and 4 bases at J, with 15 bases in the middle. The CDR3 loop reads CASSYDRSGYGYTF. The CDR3 bases are TGTGCCAGCAGCTATGACAGGTCGGGCTATGGCTACACCTTC.

V and J are TRBV6-5 and TRBJ1-6, with 8 bases matching TRBD1. The V gene end was trimmed by 4 bases and the J gene end by 5 bases; junction bases not matched to a gene: 7. This CDR3 spans 16 amino acids. Germline CDR1 and CDR2: MNHEY and SVGAGI. The CDR3 nucleotides read TGTGCCAGCAGTTTCCGGACAGGGACCCATAATTCACCCCTCCACTTT. Translating gives CASSFRTGTHNSPLHF.

This chain joins TRBV15 and TRBJ1-4; the match to TRBD1 covers 8 bases. CDR1 is LNHNV, CDR2 YYDKDF, per germline (reference sequence). The V segment lost 5 bases and the J segment 6 bases; nucleotides outside the gene matches: 8. The CDR3 is 15 amino acids. In nucleotides, the CDR3 is TGTGCCACCAGCGTAACAGGGGGGGCCCATGAAAAACTGTTTTTT. Its translation is CATSVTGGAHEKLFF.

V is TRBV19 and J is TRBJ2-2; 7 bases match TRBD2. This CDR3 has 16 amino acids. J was trimmed by 6 bases and V by 3 bases; bases with no gene match: 10. Per germline, CDR1 LNHDA and CDR2 SQIVND (reference sequence). CDR3 sequence: CASSILSGVSAGELFF. In DNA, the CDR3 is TGTGCCAGTAGTATTCTGAGCGGGGTGTCCGCCGGGGAGCTGTTTTTT.

This chain joins TRBV28 and TRBJ1-5; TRBD1 matches at 7 bases. After removal of 6 bases from V and 2 bases from J, the junction contained 7 bases not matched to a gene. The CDR3 sequence is 15 residues long. From germline, CDR1 is MDHEN and CDR2 SYDVKM. The DNA of the CDR3 is TGTGCCAGCAGCCGGACAGGATGGGGCAATCAGCCCCAGCATTTT. The encoded protein is CASSRTGWGNQPQHF.

The gene calls are TRBV9 and TRBJ2-3; D is perhaps TRBD2 (7 bases). V shed 0 bases and J shed 4 bases, with 24 bases lying between them. This CDR3 region has 19 residues. Per germline, CDR1 SGDLS and CDR2 YYNGEE. In DNA form, the CDR3 reads TGTGCCAGCAGCGTAGAGGGAGGGTGGGGGGGCCAGAAGGCAGATACGCAGTATTTT. It specifies CASSVEGGWGGQKADTQYF.

The CDR3 nucleotides read TGTGCCTGGAGTGTATGGGAGGAGCAGTTCTTC. Translated: CAWSVWEEQFF. This chain uses TRBV30 with TRBJ2-1, with a tentative D call TRBD2 (5 bases). The germline V gene encodes CDR1 GTSNPN and CDR2 SVGIG (reference sequence). CDR3 size: 11 residues. The V end lost 0 bases, the J end lost 10 bases, and 7 bases lay between the germline ends.

The genes are TRBV5-1 and TRBJ2-7, with TRBD2 as a possible D gene (6 bases). CDR1 is SGHRS, CDR2 YFSETQ, per germline. Trimming left V 0 bases short and J 2 bases short, with 12 bases between. The CDR3 totals 15 residues. The CDR3 region has the DNA TGCGCCAGCAGCTTGGCCCGGACTATACCCTACGAGCAGTACTTC. This codes for CASSLARTIPYEQYF.

The rearrangement links TRBV7-3 to TRBJ2-2, with 7 bases fitting TRBD1. The CDR3 has 16 amino acids. V shed 2 bases, J shed 0 bases, and the junction held 3 bases outside the gene matches. Germline V lookup: CDR1 SGHTA, CDR2 FQGTGA. CDR3 sequence: CASSLVGTANTGELFF. In DNA, the CDR3 is TGTGCCAGCAGCTTAGTCGGGACAGCGAACACCGGGGAGCTGTTTTTT.

On this clone: At the DNA level, this CDR3 is encoded by other sequences in the same sample as well. The chain recombines TRBV11-2 with TRBJ2-3; maybe TRBD2 (6 bases). CDR3 size: 14 residues. CDR1 is SGHAT, CDR2 FQNNGV, per germline. Between the trimmed V and J ends, which lost 5 bases and 2 bases, there was a span of 11 bases. CDR3: CASSPEGLTDTQYF. CDR3 in DNA: TGTGCCAGCAGCCCGGAGGGGCTCACAGATACGCAGTATTTT.

This chain connects TRBV5-1 to TRBJ2-2; D possibly corresponds to TRBD1 (6 bases). From germline, CDR1 is SGHRS and CDR2 YFSETQ. V was trimmed by 1 base and J by 0 bases, leaving 13 bases between them. The CDR3 length is 17 residues. This CDR3 reads CASSLYPGTPNTGELFF. The CDR3 DNA is TGCGCCAGCAGCTTGTATCCGGGGACACCGAACACCGGGGAGCTGTTTTTT.

The rearrangement joins TRBV28 to TRBJ1-2; 7 bases are shared with TRBD1. The CDR3 loop spans 17 amino acids. The germline CDR1 and CDR2 sequences are MDHEN and SYDVKM. Trimming took 5 bases from V and 0 from J; bases not matched to a gene: 12. CDR3 sequence: CASSPGTAATSNYGYTF. In DNA form, the CDR3 reads TGTGCCAGCAGTCCTGGGACAGCCGCGACCTCTAACTATGGCTACACCTTC.

This rearrangement joins TRBV12-1 to TRBJ2-7; the table assigns TRBD2, which was not confirmed against the DNA. TRBV12-1 is flagged as a pseudogene. The CDR3 runs 14 residues. The CDR3 DNA reads as TGTGCCAGCAGCTTTGAACACGGGACCTACGAGCAGTACTTC. As protein: CASSFEHGTYEQYF.

The rearrangement links TRBV7-9 to TRBJ2-1; 12 bases fit TRBD1. V gave up 5 bases and J gave up 11 bases; unmatched junction bases: 7. Germline loops: CDR1 SEHNR, CDR2 FQNEAQ (reference sequence). This CDR3 spans 14 amino acids. This CDR3 reads CASSITGTGGQQFF. The CDR3 DNA sequence: TGTGCCAGCAGCATAACCGGGACAGGGGGCCAGCAGTTCTTC.